This TCR beta chain was captured in a study of chemoradiotherapy in HPV16-positive cancers. Study details: A couple of HPV16-positive patients' cells yielded candidate HPV-specific clones and common motifs. General study findings and limits: Better recurrence-free survival went with HPV-responsive T-cell expansion in HPV16-positive patients. Functional assays defining HPV-specific T cells used only a couple of HPV16-positive patients.

A remark on this clone: Its antigen is not known.

Germline assignment: CDR1 MDHEN and CDR2 SYDVKM. CDR3 size: 16 residues. V dropped 6 bases and J dropped 7; count of bases not matched to a gene: 10. Repeated repertoire sampling spanned the course of chemoradiotherapy. Only in-frame clones appear in the TCRdb table, and some are missing; sequencing was by immunoSEQ multiplex PCR. The sample consists of 15,000 to 20,000 clones, about four fifths of them appearing once. The rearrangement links TRBV28 to TRBJ1-6, with 9 bases aligning to TRBD1. The sample was blood, taken from a patient who underwent chemoradiotherapy. The clonotype comes from a human donor with HPV-associated anogenital cancer. DNA for the CDR3: TGTGCCAGCAGCCCCGGGACAGGGTGGTCCAATTCACCCCTCCACTTT. It is translated as CASSPGTGWSNSPLHF. Based on the CDR3 plus reference TRBV28 and TRBJ1-6, the full variable domain is DVKVTQSSRYLVKRTGEKVFLECVQDMDHENMFWYRQDPGLGLRLIYFSYDVKMKEKGDIPEGYSVSREKKERFSLILESASTNQTSMYLCASSPGTGWSNSPLHFGNGTRLTVT.